The 13 T cell receptor beta chains reported below all come from one sample, sequenced in a study of metastatic and nonmetastatic thyroid tumors. Patients had received no treatment of any kind before thyroid surgery. MiXCR re-clonotyped the PCR reads for TCRdb. The repertoire holds tens of thousands of clones, with roughly 24% as singletons. The sequenced material came from blood. These receptors all stem from a male donor with papillary thyroid cancer or a benign thyroid nodule (not recorded which). Some clones in this sample may be carry-over from other donors' samples.

The chain joins TRBV5-1 to TRBJ2-1; D is perhaps TRBD1 or TRBD2 (5 bases each). Looked up from germline, CDR1 is SGHRS and CDR2 is YFSETQ. The CDR3 runs 15 residues. V was pared by 4 bases and J by 3 bases, with 14 bases between. This CDR3 reads CASSPGAGSYNEQFF. CDR3 coding DNA: TGCGCCAGCAGCCCTGGGGCGGGTAGCTACAATGAGCAGTTCTTC.

This clone was seen at least ten times. The V gene is TRBV7-2, the J gene TRBJ1-2, with D maybe TRBD1 (5 bases). Germline CDR1 reads SGHTA; CDR2 reads FQGNSA. This CDR3 has 14 residues. Trimming shortened V by 5 bases and J by 2 bases, and 12 bases separated the two germline ends. DNA for the CDR3: TGTGCCAGCAGCCGCGAATGGGGGAACTATGGCTACACCTTC. Translation: CASSREWGNYGYTF.

The chain links TRBV9 to TRBJ2-7; D call uncertain. V was clipped by 0 bases and J by 3 bases, with 10 bases between them. CDR3 length equals 14 residues. Germline lookup yields CDR1 SGDLS and CDR2 YYNGEE. The chain's CDR3 is CASSVDSLSYEQYF. The CDR3 DNA reads as TGTGCCAGCAGCGTAGATAGCTTGAGCTACGAGCAGTACTTC.

This clone was recorded many times. V and J are TRBV5-1 and TRBJ2-7; the D gene is possibly TRBD1 (7 bases). Germline V gene sequence: CDR1 SGHRS, CDR2 YFSETQ. CDR3 length: 17 amino acids. Trimming pared 4 bases from V and 7 bases from J, leaving 27 bases between. In nucleotides, the CDR3 is TGCGCCAGCAGCCCCCCCCGTGGTGGCGGGACAGATAGGGAGCAGTACTTC. Protein sequence: CASSPPRGGGTDREQYF.

This clone was seen at least ten times. CDR3 amino acids: CASRNNRDNNNSPLHF. CDR3 coding DNA: TGTGCCAGCAGAAACAACCGGGACAACAATAATTCACCCCTCCACTTT. The chain joins TRBV7-2 to TRBJ1-6; D is possibly TRBD1 (6 bases). CDR3 length: 16 amino acids. Trimming left V 6 bases short and J 5 bases short, with 17 bases between. CDR1 and CDR2 (germline): SGHTA, FQGNSA.

J is TRBJ2-1 and V is TRBV18, with D perhaps matching TRBD1 (5 bases). The CDR3 length is 12 residues. Germline V gives CDR1 KGHSH, CDR2 LQKENI. The ends were cut back, 2 bases at V and 10 bases at J, with 9 bases in the middle. In DNA, the CDR3 is TGTGCCAGCTCACCAGAGGACACAGAGCAGTTCTTC. Translating it yields CASSPEDTEQFF.

This clone is medium-sized within its sample. CDR3 in DNA: TGTGCCAGCAGCCACTACGACAGGCATAGCACCTTC. This codes for CASSHYDRHSTF. The chain is built from TRBV7-8 and TRBJ1-2; a weak D match, TRBD1 (6 bases). Germline loops: CDR1 SGHVS, CDR2 FQNEAQ. This CDR3 comprises 12 residues. Trimming removed 5 bases from V and 13 bases from J, with 17 bases in between.

This clone was detected ten times or more. CDR3: CASSSGPEAFF. In DNA form, the CDR3 reads TGTGCCAGCAGCTCAGGGCCTGAAGCTTTCTTT. This chain joins TRBV7-9 and TRBJ1-1; D might be TRBD1 (5 bases). The CDR3 length is 11 residues. Germline V gives CDR1 SEHNR, CDR2 FQNEAQ (reference sequence). V was pared by 4 bases and J by 6 bases, with 6 bases between.

This clone was detected ten times or more. The DNA for the CDR3 is TGTGCCAGTAGTTCTATGGAGGGCCTCAATGAGCAGTTCTTC. Translation: CASSSMEGLNEQFF. The gene calls are TRBV19 and TRBJ2-1; the D gene is possibly TRBD2 (6 bases). The CDR3 has 14 residues. V shed 5 bases and J shed 6 bases, with 14 bases lying between them. In germline, CDR1 is LNHDA, CDR2 SQIVND (reference sequence).

This clone was observed many times. The V gene is TRBV19, the J gene TRBJ2-1; possibly TRBD2 for D (6 bases). Per the germline V gene, CDR1 is LNHDA and CDR2 is SQIVND (reference sequence). The CDR3 is 14 residues long. V lost 5 bases and J 7 bases, leaving 15 bases between the germline ends. CDR3 sequence reads: CASSDMEGLNEQFF. Written as DNA, the CDR3 is TGTGCCAGTAGTGATATGGAGGGCTTGAATGAGCAGTTCTTC. The variable domain in full, completed from reference TRBV19 and TRBJ2-1, reads DGGITQSPKYLFRKEGQNVTLSCEQNLNHDAMYWYRQDPGQGLRLIYYSQIVNDFQKGDIAEGYSVSREKKESFPLTVTSAQKNPTAFYLCASSDMEGLNEQFFGPGTRLTVL.

The CDR3 reads CASSFIHSGSNNEQFF. As DNA, the CDR3 is TGCGCCAGCAGCTTTATACACAGCGGGAGTAACAATGAGCAGTTCTTC. J is TRBJ2-1 and V is TRBV5-1; 8 bases are a match to TRBD2. This CDR3 is built from 16 residues. V trimming: 2 bases; J trimming: 5 bases; junction bases outside the gene matches: 9. Germline CDR1 is SGHRS and CDR2 is YFSETQ. Drawing the rest from reference TRBV5-1 and TRBJ2-1, the complete variable domain is KAGVTQTPRYLIKTRGQQVTLSCSPISGHRSVSWYQQTPGQGLQFLFEYFSETQRNKGNFPGRFSGRQFSNSRSEMNVSTLELGDSALYLCASSFIHSGSNNEQFFGPGTRLTVL.

The gene calls are TRBV5-1 and TRBJ2-3, with 8 bases aligning to TRBD1. The ends lost 4 bases at V and 5 bases at J; junction bases unmatched: 9. CDR3 length: 15 residues. Per the germline V gene, CDR1 is SGHRS and CDR2 is YFSETQ. The CDR3 loop is CASSPPGQEKDTQYF. CDR3 coding DNA: TGCGCCAGCAGCCCTCCGGGACAGGAGAAAGATACGCAGTATTTT.

On this clone itself: This may come from a read error, since a much larger clone is one base off. The chain carries TRBV5-4 and TRBJ1-2; TRBD1 matches at 7 bases. CDR1 is SGHNT, CDR2 YYREEE, per germline (reference sequence). With V trimmed by 3 bases and J by 0 bases, 5 bases remained unmatched. The CDR3 runs 15 residues. The CDR3 sequence: CASSWGTEANYGYTF. The CDR3 DNA reads TGTGCCAGCAGCTGGGGGACAGAAGCTAACTATGGCTACACCTTC.